The 23 T cell receptor beta chains reported below all come from one sample, sequenced in a study of T cells in Graves' hyperthyroidism and ophthalmopathy. RNA transcripts served as the template for amplifying TCR beta CDR3 regions. In the first-round RT-PCR of the TCR CDR3, the HTBI primer set was used. One entry per CDR3 protein, called by TCRdb with MiXCR from the multiplex PCR reads. The sample includes over 650,000 distinct CDR3 sequences, nearly 45% seen only once; the top ten take less than 9%. Material for sequencing was peripheral blood or thyroid tissue (not recorded which). Receptors were obtained from an adult man with Graves' disease, either hyperthyroidism or ophthalmopathy (not recorded which).

This clonotype was counted ten times or more. The rearrangement uses TRBV25-1 and TRBJ1-2, with D unresolved. From germline, CDR1 is MGHDK and CDR2 SYGVNS. V lost 3 bases to trimming and J lost 3 bases, with 14 bases between them. The CDR3 extends over 15 amino acids. CDR3 protein: CASSEGGERYYGYTF. The DNA of the CDR3 is TGTGCCAGCAGTGAGGGCGGAGAGAGGTACTATGGCTACACCTTC.

The table lists this clonotype with many counts. The CDR3 is CASSLQGGRNQPQHF. The DNA of the CDR3 is TGTGCCAGCAGCTTACAGGGAGGACGCAATCAGCCCCAGCATTTT. V is TRBV7-2 and J is TRBJ1-5; tentative D call: TRBD1 (5 bases). The germline V gene encodes CDR1 SGHTA and CDR2 FQGNSA. This CDR3 spans 15 amino acids. Trimming pared 2 bases from V and 2 bases from J, leaving 10 bases between.

Notes on this clonotype: A much larger clone is a single base away; this may be a read error. The rearrangement joins TRBV6-5 to TRBJ2-5, with D unresolved. The V gene's germline CDR1 is MNHEY and CDR2 SVGAGI. There are 12 residues in the CDR3. The V gene lost 4 bases and the J gene lost 1 base, with 4 bases spanning the gap. Here the CDR3 reads CASSWFQETQYF. Written as DNA, the CDR3 is TGTGCCAGCAGTTGGTTCCAAGAGACCCAGTACTTC.

The gene calls are TRBV9 and TRBJ1-6; unclear D gene. Germline V gene sequence: CDR1 SGDLS, CDR2 YYNGEE. V was clipped by 6 bases and J by 15 bases, with 16 bases between them. The CDR3 runs to 12 residues. The DNA of the CDR3 is TGTGCCAGCACCATTGGGGATTCCCTCCTCCACTTT. It yields the protein CASTIGDSLLHF.

In its sample, this clonotype was seen many times. The V call is TRBV2, the J call TRBJ2-2; 9 nucleotides match TRBD2. Germline V CDR1 and CDR2: SNHLY, FYNNEI. The junction had 7 bases not matched to a gene; V was cut back by 4 bases and J by 4 bases. The CDR3 has 16 amino acids. CDR3 nucleotide sequence: TGTGCCAGCAGTGTGGCCTTAGCGGGGGCCACCGGGGAGCTGTTTTTT. This sequence encodes CASSVALAGATGELFF.

At least ten counts were recorded for this clonotype. V is TRBV5-1 and J is TRBJ2-7; D ambiguous. Trimming took 1 base from V and 0 from J, leaving 14 bases between them. Germline assignment: CDR1 SGHRS and CDR2 YFSETQ. This CDR3 has 16 residues. The CDR3 is CASSLTAPRSSYEQYF. DNA of the CDR3: TGCGCCAGCAGCTTGACGGCTCCCAGGAGCTCCTACGAGCAGTACTTC.

The chain joins TRBV2 to TRBJ2-7, with 10 bases that match TRBD2. Per the germline V gene, CDR1 is SNHLY and CDR2 is FYNNEI. CDR3 length equals 15 residues. The trim removed 5 bases at V and 2 bases at J, leaving 6 bases unmatched. CDR3 region: CASSLTSGETYEQYF. For the CDR3, the DNA is TGTGCCAGCAGTCTTACTAGCGGGGAAACCTACGAGCAGTACTTC.

The gene calls are TRBV7-6 and TRBJ2-5; D possibly corresponds to TRBD1 (6 bases). The V end lost 5 bases, the J end lost 9 bases, and 19 bases lay between the germline ends. Germline lookup yields CDR1 SGHVS and CDR2 FNYEAQ. The CDR3 covers 14 residues. CDR3 nucleotide sequence: TGTGCCAGCAGCCAAGAGGCAGGGGTTGAGGCCCAGTACTTC. Translation: CASSQEAGVEAQYF.

This rearrangement joins TRBV2 to TRBJ1-6, with D uncertain. Trimming took 8 bases from V and 5 from J, leaving 16 bases between them. The CDR3 loop spans 15 amino acids. Germline V gene data show CDR1 as SNHLY and CDR2 as FYNNEI. CDR3 residues: CASREEGLNNSPLHF. The CDR3 DNA reads as TGTGCCAGCCGGGAAGAGGGTCTTAATAATTCACCCCTCCACTTT.

This clonotype was recorded at least ten times. The rearrangement uses TRBV25-1 and TRBJ1-3; tentative D call: TRBD1 (6 bases). The CDR3 consists of 15 residues. The germline gives CDR1 MGHDK, CDR2 SYGVNS. V lost 1 base to trimming and J lost 4 bases, with 11 bases between them. CDR3: CASSESGARGNTIYF. The CDR3, as DNA: TGTGCCAGCAGTGAATCGGGGGCGCGCGGAAACACCATATATTTT.

This chain joins TRBV7-2 and TRBJ1-4, with unresolved D. Germline values: CDR1 SGHTA, CDR2 FQGNSA. V lost 1 base and J lost 7, with 16 bases in between. This CDR3 contains 16 residues. CDR3 nucleotide sequence: TGTGCCAGCAGCTTAGTGGGCACGGGATTAGGTGAAAAACTGTTTTTT. The encoded protein is CASSLVGTGLGEKLFF.

This clonotype was picked up many times. The chain employs TRBV2 and TRBJ2-2; D ambiguous. This CDR3 spans 15 amino acids. V was shortened by 4 bases and J by 3 bases, with 12 bases between the two germline ends. CDR1 and CDR2 (germline): SNHLY, FYNNEI. CDR3 coding DNA: TGTGCCAGCAGTGCGGTCAGGCCCTACACCGGGGAGCTGTTTTTT. This translates into CASSAVRPYTGELFF.

This clonotype has more than one count but fewer than ten. The rearrangement uses TRBV9 and TRBJ1-4; 10 nucleotides agree with TRBD1. CDR1 is SGDLS, CDR2 YYNGEE, per germline. The V segment lost 4 bases and the J segment 7 bases; nucleotides outside the gene matches: 10. This CDR3 has 16 residues. DNA for the CDR3: TGTGCCAGCAGCTCCCCCTCCGGGACAGGGGTTGAAAAACTGTTTTTT. Translated, it gives CASSSPSGTGVEKLFF.

This clonotype occurred many times. This sequence joins TRBV7-6 and TRBJ1-6, with 8 bases aligning to TRBD1. Germline V CDR1 and CDR2: SGHVS, FNYEAQ. V lost 5 bases and J lost 5; bases outside the gene matches: 8. This CDR3 is built from 16 residues. The DNA for the CDR3 is TGTGCCAGCAGCCCACGGACAGGGTTTGATAATTCACCCCTCCACTTT. It translates to CASSPRTGFDNSPLHF. Combining the CDR3 with reference TRBV7-6 and TRBJ1-6 gives the whole variable domain GAGVSQSPRYKVTKRGQDVALRCDPISGHVSLYWYRQALGQGPEFLTYFNYEAQQDKSGLPNDRFSAERPEGSISTLTIQRTEQRDSAMYRCASSPRTGFDNSPLHFGNGTRLTVT.

This clonotype was detected ten times or more. The rearrangement joins TRBV7-9 to TRBJ1-1; no reliable D call. The CDR3 is 12 amino acids. The V and J ends lost 3 bases and 3 bases respectively, with 5 bases between them. Germline V gene lookup returns CDR1 SEHNR and CDR2 FQNEAQ (reference sequence). As DNA, the CDR3 is TGTGCCAGCAGCTTCCGGGACACTGAAGCTTTCTTT. Translated, it gives CASSFRDTEAFF. Complete variable domain (other parts from reference TRBV7-9 and TRBJ1-1): DTGVSQNPRHKITKRGQNVTFRCDPISEHNRLYWYRQTLGQGPEFLTYFQNEAQLEKSRLLSDRFSAERPKGSFSTLEIQRTEQGDSAMYLCASSFRDTEAFFGQGTRLTVV.

This sequence joins TRBV7-2 and TRBJ1-1, with unresolved D. Germline lookup yields CDR1 SGHTA and CDR2 FQGNSA. Trimming stripped 5 bases from V and 3 bases from J, with 16 bases between. The length of the CDR3 is 15 residues. CDR3 protein: CASSAKGPVDTEAFF. The CDR3 DNA reads TGTGCCAGCAGCGCGAAGGGCCCCGTGGACACTGAAGCTTTCTTT. Complete variable domain (other parts from reference TRBV7-2 and TRBJ1-1): GAGVSQSPSNKVTEKGKDVELRCDPISGHTALYWYRQSLGQGLEFLIYFQGNSAPDKSGLPSDRFSAERTGGSVSTLTIQRTQQEDSAVYLCASSAKGPVDTEAFFGQGTRLTVV.

This clonotype appeared once. The chain joins TRBV25-1 to TRBJ1-2; D perhaps matches TRBD1 (5 bases). The CDR3 covers 14 residues. Trimming removed 3 bases at V and 5 bases at J, with 13 bases between. CDR1 is MGHDK and CDR2 is SYGVNS in the germline V gene. CDR3 protein: CASSEDNGAYGYTF. CDR3 nucleotide sequence: TGTGCCAGCAGTGAGGATAATGGGGCTTATGGCTACACCTTC.

The V and J genes are TRBV2 and TRBJ1-5; D is ambiguous. Germline V gene data show CDR1 as SNHLY and CDR2 as FYNNEI. Trimming cost V 1 base and J 3 bases, with 7 bases left between them. The CDR3 runs to 14 residues. The CDR3 DNA is TGTGCCAGCAGTGAAGGGCTTAACAATCAGCCCCAGCATTTT. Protein sequence: CASSEGLNNQPQHF.

This chain joins TRBV29-1 and TRBJ1-2; D remains ambiguous. Germline V gene lookup returns CDR1 SQVTM and CDR2 ANQGSEA. There are 12 residues in the CDR3. DNA for the CDR3: TGCAGTGAAGATGAAGGGTCCCATGGCTACACCTTC. Translating gives CSEDEGSHGYTF.

This clonotype was observed a few times. The genes are TRBV28 and TRBJ2-7; 11 bases match TRBD1. CDR3 length: 14 residues. Germline V gives CDR1 MDHEN, CDR2 SYDVKM. Trimming removed 5 bases from V and 5 bases from J; junction bases left unmatched: 5. For the CDR3, the DNA is TGTGCCAGCAGTCGGACAGGGGGCAAGGACGAGCAGTACTTC. Encoded protein: CASSRTGGKDEQYF. Supplemented by reference TRBV28 and TRBJ2-7, the full variable domain reads DVKVTQSSRYLVKRTGEKVFLECVQDMDHENMFWYRQDPGLGLRLIYFSYDVKMKEKGDIPEGYSVSREKKERFSLILESASTNQTSMYLCASSRTGGKDEQYFGPGTRLTVT.

There are a few counts of this clonotype. The V gene is TRBV20-1, the J gene TRBJ1-5; no clear D gene. V lost 2 bases and J 0 bases, leaving 8 bases between the germline ends. CDR3 length: 14 residues. CDR1 is DFQATT and CDR2 is SNEGSKA in the germline V gene (reference sequence). The CDR3 DNA follows: TGCAGTGCTAGAACCGAGTATAGCAATCAGCCCCAGCATTTT. Its protein product is CSARTEYSNQPQHF.

This clonotype came up a few times. This sequence joins TRBV12-3 or TRBV12-4 and TRBJ1-2; unclear D gene. V was cut by 2 bases and J by 4 bases, with 8 bases left in between. The CDR3 totals 13 residues. CDR3 sequence (DNA): TGTGCCAGCAGTTTAACACAGTTCTATGGCTACACCTTC. The encoded protein is CASSLTQFYGYTF.

This clonotype was seen more than once but under ten times. V usage is TRBV19 and J usage is TRBJ2-7; no clear D gene. Germline V gene sequence: CDR1 LNHDA, CDR2 SQIVND (reference sequence). V lost 1 base to trimming and J lost 3 bases, with 10 bases between them. This CDR3 is 14 amino acids long. In DNA form, the CDR3 reads TGTGCCAGTAGTATAGTACCCCATTTCTACGAGCAGTACTTC. Protein: CASSIVPHFYEQYF.